In its sample, the clone carrying this T cell receptor (beta chain) was seen a few times. This entry belongs to a study of cytotoxic CD8 clonotypes in ibrutinib-treated CLL. The CDR3 covers 12 residues. V dropped 4 bases and J dropped 4 bases, with 9 bases sitting between them. The germline CDR1 and CDR2 sequences are SGHDT and YYEEEE. The protocol was immunoSEQ multiplex PCR, while the TCRdb copy is restricted to in-frame clones and leaves out a portion. The data hold approximately 120,000 clones, with approximately 58% observed a single time. The sequencing used PBMCs, collected after 24 months of ibrutinib treatment. The V call is TRBV5-6, the J call TRBJ2-7; D remains unclear. The clonotype comes from a human donor with chronic lymphocytic leukemia. CDR3 in DNA: TGTGCCAGCAGCCTAGGGTTGTACGAGCAGTACTTC. As protein: CASSLGLYEQYF.